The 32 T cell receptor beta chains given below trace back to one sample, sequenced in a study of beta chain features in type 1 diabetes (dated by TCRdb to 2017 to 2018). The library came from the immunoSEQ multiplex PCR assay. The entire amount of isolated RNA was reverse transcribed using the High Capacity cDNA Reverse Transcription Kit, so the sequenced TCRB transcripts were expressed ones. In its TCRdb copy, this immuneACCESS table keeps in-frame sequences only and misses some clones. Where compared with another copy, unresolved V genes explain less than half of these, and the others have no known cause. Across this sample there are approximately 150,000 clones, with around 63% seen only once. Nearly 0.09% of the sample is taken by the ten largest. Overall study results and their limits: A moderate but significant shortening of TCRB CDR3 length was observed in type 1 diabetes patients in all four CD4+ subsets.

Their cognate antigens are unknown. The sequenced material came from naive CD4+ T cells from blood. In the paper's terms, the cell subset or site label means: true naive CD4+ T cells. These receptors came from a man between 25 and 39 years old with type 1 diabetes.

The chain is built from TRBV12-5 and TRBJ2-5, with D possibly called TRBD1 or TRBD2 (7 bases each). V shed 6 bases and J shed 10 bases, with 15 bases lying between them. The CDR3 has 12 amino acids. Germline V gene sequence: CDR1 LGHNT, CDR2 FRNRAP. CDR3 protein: CASGRDSGIQYF. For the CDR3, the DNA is TGTGCTAGTGGGCGGGACAGCGGGATCCAGTACTTC. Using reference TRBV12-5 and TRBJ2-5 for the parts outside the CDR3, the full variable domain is DARVTQTPRHKVTEMGQEVTMRCQPILGHNTVFWYRQTMMQGLELLAYFRNRAPLDDSGMPKDRFSAEMPDATLATLKIQPSEPRDSAVYFCASGRDSGIQYFGPGTRLLVL.

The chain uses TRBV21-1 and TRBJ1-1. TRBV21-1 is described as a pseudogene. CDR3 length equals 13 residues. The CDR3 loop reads CASSKGKNTEAFF. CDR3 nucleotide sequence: TGTGCCAGCAGCAAAGGGAAAAACACTGAAGCTTTCTTT.

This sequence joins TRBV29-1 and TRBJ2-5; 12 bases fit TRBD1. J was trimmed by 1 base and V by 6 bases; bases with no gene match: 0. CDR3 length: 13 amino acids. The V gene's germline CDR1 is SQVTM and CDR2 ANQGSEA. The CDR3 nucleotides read TGCAGCGTGGGACAGGGGGCCCAAGAGACCCAGTACTTC. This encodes CSVGQGAQETQYF.

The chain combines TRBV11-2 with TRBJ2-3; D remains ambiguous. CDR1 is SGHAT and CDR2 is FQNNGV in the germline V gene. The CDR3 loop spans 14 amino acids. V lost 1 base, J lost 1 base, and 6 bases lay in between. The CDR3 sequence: CASSLGGRTDTQYF. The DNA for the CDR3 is TGTGCCAGCAGCTTAGGTGGGCGCACAGATACGCAGTATTTT.

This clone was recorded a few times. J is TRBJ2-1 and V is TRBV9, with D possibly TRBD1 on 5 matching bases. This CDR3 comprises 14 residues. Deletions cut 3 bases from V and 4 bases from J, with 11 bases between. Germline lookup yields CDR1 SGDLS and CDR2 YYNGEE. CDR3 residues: CASSAETAYNEQFF. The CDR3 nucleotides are TGTGCCAGCAGCGCCGAGACAGCTTACAATGAGCAGTTCTTC.

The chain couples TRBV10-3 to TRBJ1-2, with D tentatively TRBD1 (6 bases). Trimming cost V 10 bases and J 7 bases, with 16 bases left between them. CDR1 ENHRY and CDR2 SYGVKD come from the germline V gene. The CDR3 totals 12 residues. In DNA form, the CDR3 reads TGTGCCACCCAGATCTGGACAGTTGGCTACACCTTC. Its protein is CATQIWTVGYTF.

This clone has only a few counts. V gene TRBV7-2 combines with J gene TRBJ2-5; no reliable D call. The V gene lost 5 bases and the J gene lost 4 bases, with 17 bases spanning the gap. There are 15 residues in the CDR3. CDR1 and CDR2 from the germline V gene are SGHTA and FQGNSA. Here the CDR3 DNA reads TGTGCCAGCAGCCCTGGGCCGCTAGACGGAGAGACCCAGTACTTC. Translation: CASSPGPLDGETQYF.

The CDR3 reads CASSLWQGASYNEQFF. CDR3 bases: TGTGCCAGCAGCTTGTGGCAGGGGGCGTCCTACAATGAGCAGTTCTTC. The rearrangement joins TRBV5-4 to TRBJ2-1; 8 nucleotides align to TRBD1. The CDR3 is 16 residues long. Germline values: CDR1 SGHNT, CDR2 YYREEE (reference sequence). The ends lost 1 base at V and 1 base at J; junction bases unmatched: 4.

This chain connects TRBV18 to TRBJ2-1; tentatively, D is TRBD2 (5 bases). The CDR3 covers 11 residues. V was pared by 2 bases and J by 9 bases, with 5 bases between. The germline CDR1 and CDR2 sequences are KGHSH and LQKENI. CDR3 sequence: CASSPSGEQFF. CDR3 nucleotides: TGTGCCAGCTCACCAAGCGGTGAGCAGTTCTTC.

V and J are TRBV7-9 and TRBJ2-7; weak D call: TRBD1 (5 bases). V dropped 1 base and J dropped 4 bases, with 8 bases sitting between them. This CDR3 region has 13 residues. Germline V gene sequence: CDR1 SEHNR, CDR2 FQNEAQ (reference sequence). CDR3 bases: TGTGCCAGCAGCTTAGGGGGCAGGTACGAGCAGTACTTC. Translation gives CASSLGGRYEQYF.

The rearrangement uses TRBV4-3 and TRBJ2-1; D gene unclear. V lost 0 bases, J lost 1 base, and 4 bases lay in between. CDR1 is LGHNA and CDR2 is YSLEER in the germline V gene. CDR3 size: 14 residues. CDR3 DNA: TGCGCCAGCAGCCAAGAGGGATCCTACAATGAGCAGTTCTTC. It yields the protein CASSQEGSYNEQFF.

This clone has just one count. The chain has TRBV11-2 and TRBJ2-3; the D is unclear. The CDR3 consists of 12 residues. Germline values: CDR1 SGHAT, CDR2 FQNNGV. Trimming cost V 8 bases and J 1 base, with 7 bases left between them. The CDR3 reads CASGIRTDTQYF. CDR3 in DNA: TGTGCCAGCGGGATCCGCACAGATACGCAGTATTTT.

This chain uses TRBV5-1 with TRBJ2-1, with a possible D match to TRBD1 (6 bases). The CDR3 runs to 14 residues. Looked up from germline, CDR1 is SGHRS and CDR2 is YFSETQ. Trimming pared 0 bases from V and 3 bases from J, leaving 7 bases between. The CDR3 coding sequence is TGCGCCAGCAGCTTGGGGGACAACTACAATGAGCAGTTCTTC. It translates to CASSLGDNYNEQFF.

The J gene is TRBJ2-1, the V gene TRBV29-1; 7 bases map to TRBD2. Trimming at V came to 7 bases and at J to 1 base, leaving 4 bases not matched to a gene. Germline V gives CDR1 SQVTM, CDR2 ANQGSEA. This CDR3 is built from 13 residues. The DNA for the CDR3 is TGCAGCGCCCAAGCGGGGTCCTACAATGAGCAGTTCTTC. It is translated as CSAQAGSYNEQFF.

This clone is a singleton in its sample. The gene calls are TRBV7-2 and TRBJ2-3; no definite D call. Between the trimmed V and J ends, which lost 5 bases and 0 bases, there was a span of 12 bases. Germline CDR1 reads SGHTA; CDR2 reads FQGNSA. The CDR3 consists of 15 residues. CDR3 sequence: CASSPRGYSTDTQYF. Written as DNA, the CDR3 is TGTGCCAGCAGCCCCCGTGGGTATAGCACAGATACGCAGTATTTT. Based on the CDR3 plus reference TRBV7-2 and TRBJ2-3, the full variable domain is GAGVSQSPSNKVTEKGKDVELRCDPISGHTALYWYRQSLGQGLEFLIYFQGNSAPDKSGLPSDRFSAERTGGSVSTLTIQRTQQEDSAVYLCASSPRGYSTDTQYFGPGTRLTVL.

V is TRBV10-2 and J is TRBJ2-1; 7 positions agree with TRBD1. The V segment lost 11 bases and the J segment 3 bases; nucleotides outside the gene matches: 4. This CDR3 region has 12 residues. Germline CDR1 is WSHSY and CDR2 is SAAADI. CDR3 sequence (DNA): TGCGCCGTCCGGGACAGCTACAATGAGCAGTTCTTC. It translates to CAVRDSYNEQFF.

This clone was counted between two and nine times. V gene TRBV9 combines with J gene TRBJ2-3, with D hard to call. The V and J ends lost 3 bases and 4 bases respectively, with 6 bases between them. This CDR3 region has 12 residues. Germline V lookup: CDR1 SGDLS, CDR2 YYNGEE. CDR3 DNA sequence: TGTGCCAGCAGCGCCGCCGCAGATACGCAGTATTTT. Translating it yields CASSAAADTQYF.

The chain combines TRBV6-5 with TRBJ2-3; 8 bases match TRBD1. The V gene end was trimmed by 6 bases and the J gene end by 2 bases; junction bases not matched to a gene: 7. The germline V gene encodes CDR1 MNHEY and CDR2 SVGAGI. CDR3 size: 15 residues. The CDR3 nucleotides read TGTGCCAGCAGCGCAAGGACAGGGTTCACAGATACGCAGTATTTT. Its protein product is CASSARTGFTDTQYF.

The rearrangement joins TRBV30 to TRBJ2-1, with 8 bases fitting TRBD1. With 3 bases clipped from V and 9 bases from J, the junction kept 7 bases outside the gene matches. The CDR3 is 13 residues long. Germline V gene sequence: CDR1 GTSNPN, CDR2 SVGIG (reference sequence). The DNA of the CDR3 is TGTGCCTGGAGCAGGGGGCAACAGGGTGAGCAGTTCTTC. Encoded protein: CAWSRGQQGEQFF.

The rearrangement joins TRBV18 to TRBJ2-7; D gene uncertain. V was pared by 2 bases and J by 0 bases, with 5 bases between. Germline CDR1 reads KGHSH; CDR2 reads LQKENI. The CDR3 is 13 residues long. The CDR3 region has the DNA TGTGCCAGCTCACCAACAGCCTCCTACGAGCAGTACTTC. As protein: CASSPTASYEQYF.

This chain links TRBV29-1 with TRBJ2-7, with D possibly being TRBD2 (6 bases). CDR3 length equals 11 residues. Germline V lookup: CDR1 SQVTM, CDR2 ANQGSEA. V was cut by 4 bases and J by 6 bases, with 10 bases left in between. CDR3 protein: CSVAREGEQYF. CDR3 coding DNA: TGCAGCGTTGCGCGGGAAGGCGAGCAGTACTTC.

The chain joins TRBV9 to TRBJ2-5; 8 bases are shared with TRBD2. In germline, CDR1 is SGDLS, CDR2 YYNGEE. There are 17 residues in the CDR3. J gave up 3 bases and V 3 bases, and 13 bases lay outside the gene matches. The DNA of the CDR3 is TGTGCCAGCAGCGCAGACTCCAGCGGGGGTAGAGAAGAGACCCAGTACTTC. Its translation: CASSADSSGGREETQYF.

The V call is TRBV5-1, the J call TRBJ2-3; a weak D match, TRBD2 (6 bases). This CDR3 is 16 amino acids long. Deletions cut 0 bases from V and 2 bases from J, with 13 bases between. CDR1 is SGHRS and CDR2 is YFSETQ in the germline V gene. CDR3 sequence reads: CASSLAAGINTDTQYF. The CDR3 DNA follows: TGCGCCAGCAGCTTGGCGGCGGGGATTAACACAGATACGCAGTATTTT.

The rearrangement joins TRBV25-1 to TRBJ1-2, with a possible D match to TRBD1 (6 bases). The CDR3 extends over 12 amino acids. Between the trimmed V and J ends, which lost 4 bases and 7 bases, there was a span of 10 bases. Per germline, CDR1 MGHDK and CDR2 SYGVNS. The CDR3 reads CASSGRGAGYTF. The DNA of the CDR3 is TGTGCCAGCAGTGGGAGGGGGGCTGGCTACACCTTC.

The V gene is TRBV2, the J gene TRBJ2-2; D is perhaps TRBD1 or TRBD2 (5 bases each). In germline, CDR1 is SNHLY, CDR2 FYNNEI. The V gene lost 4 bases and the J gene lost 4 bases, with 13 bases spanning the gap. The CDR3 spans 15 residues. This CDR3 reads CASSVRDPSTGELFF. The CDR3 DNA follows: TGTGCCAGCAGTGTCCGGGACCCCAGCACCGGGGAGCTGTTTTTT. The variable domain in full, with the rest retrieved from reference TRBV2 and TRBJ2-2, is EPEVTQTPSHQVTQMGQEVILRCVPISNHLYFYWYRQILGQKVEFLVSFYNNEISEKSEIFDDQFSVERPDGSNFTLKIRSTKLEDSAMYFCASSVRDPSTGELFFGEGSRLTVL.

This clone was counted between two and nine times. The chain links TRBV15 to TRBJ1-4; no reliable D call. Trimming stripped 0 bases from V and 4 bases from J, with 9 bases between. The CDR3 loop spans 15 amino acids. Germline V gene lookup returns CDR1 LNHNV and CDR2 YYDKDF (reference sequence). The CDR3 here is CATSREKGFNEKLFF. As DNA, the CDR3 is TGTGCCACCAGCAGAGAGAAGGGTTTTAATGAAAAACTGTTTTTT.

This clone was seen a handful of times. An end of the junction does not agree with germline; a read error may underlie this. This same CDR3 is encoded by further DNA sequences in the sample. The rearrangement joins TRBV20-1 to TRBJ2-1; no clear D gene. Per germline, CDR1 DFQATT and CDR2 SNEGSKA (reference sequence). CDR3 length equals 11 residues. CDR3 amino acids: CSAGDYNEQFF. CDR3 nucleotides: TGCAGTGCTGGAGATTACAATGAGCAGTTCTTC.

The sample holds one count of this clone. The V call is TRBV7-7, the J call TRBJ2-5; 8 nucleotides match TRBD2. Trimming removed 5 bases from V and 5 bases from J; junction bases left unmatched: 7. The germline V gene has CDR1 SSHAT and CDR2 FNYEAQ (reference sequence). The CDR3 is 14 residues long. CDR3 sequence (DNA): TGTGCCAGCAGCCCAGCGGGGGCTGAGGAGACCCAGTACTTC. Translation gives CASSPAGAEETQYF.

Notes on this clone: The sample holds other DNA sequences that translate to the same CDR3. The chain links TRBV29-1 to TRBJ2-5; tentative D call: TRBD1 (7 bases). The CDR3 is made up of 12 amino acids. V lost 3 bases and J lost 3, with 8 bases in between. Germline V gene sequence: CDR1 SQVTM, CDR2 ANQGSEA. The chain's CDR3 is CSVDRGEETQYF. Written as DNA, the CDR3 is TGCAGCGTTGACAGGGGGGAAGAGACCCAGTACTTC.

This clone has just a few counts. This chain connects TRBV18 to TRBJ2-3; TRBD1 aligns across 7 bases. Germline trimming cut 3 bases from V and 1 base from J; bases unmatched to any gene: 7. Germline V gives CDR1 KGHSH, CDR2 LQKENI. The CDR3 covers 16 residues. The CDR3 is CASSPQTGYGTDTQYF. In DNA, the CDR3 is TGTGCCAGCTCACCGCAGACAGGGTATGGCACAGATACGCAGTATTTT.

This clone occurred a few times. The CDR3 is CATWGRQRTSGANVLTF. CDR3 DNA: TGTGCCACGTGGGGGAGACAGAGGACCTCTGGGGCCAACGTCCTGACTTTC. The chain carries TRBV27 and TRBJ2-6; either TRBD1 or TRBD2 may fit D (5 bases each). Trimming cost V 10 bases and J 0 bases, with 19 bases left between them. The CDR3 length is 17 residues. Germline loops: CDR1 MNHEY, CDR2 SMNVEV (reference sequence).

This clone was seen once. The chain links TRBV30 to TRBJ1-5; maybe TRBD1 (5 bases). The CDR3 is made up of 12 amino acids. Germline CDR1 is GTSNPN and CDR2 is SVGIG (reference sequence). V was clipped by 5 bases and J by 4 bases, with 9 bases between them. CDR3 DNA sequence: TGTGCCTGGGGACATTCTAATCAGCCCCAGCATTTT. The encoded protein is CAWGHSNQPQHF.